This T cell receptor (beta chain) was captured in a study of T cells after yellow fever vaccination. About the research overall: Preparation of fractions with low cell numbers was performed using SMART-Seq v4 Ultra Low Input. General study findings and limits: The study re-detected most primary-vaccination clones after the booster (about 96% CD4, roughly 85% CD8). Abundant clonotypes from the bulk population could have been carried over as contaminants into FACS-sorted repertoires.

A word on this clonotype: Its antigen is currently unknown.

The V segment lost 1 base and the J segment 4 bases; nucleotides outside the gene matches: 9. The CDR3 is made up of 16 amino acids. From germline, CDR1 is SGHNT and CDR2 YYREEE (reference sequence). Universal primer sites and UMIs were introduced during 5'RACE template-switching synthesis of TCR cDNA. Via MiXCR, TCRdb re-called the 5' RACE reads, giving one row per CDR3 protein. The sample holds 320,000 or so distinct CDR3 sequences, 8.1% seen once. The material was PBMCs, obtained roughly seven weeks after the first yellow fever vaccination. The gene calls are TRBV5-4 and TRBJ2-5, with TRBD1 identical over 8 bases. The clonotype was recovered from a man aged 18 to 29 who received the YFV17D yellow fever vaccine. The CDR3 loop is CASSLSIGQGRETQYF. The CDR3 DNA is TGTGCCAGCAGCTTGTCGATCGGACAGGGAAGAGAGACCCAGTACTTC.